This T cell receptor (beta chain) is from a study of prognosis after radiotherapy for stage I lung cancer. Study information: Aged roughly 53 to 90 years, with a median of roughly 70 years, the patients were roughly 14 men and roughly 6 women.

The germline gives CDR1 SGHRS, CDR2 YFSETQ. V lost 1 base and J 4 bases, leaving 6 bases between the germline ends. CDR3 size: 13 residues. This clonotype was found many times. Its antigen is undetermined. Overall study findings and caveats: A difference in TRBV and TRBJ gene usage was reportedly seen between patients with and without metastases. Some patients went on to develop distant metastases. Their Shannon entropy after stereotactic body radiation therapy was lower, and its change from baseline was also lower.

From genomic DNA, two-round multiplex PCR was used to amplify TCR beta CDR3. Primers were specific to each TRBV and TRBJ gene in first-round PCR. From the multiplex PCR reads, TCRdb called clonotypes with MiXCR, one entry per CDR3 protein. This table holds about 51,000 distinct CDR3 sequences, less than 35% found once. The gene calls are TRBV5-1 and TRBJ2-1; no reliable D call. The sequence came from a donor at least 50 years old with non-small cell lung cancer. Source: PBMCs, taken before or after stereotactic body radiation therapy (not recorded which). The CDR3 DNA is TGCGCCAGCAGCTTGCAGGTGTACAATGAGCAGTTCTTC. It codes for CASSLQVYNEQFF.